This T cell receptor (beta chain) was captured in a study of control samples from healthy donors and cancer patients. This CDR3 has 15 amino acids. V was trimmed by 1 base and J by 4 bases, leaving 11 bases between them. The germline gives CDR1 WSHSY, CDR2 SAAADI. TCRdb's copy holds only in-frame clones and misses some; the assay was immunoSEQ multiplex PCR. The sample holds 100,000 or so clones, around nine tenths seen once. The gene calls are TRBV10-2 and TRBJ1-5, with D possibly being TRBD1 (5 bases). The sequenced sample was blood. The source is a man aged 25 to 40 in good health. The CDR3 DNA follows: TGCGCCAGCAGTGAGTTGGGGGGGTTGAATCAGCCCCAGCATTTT. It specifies CASSELGGLNQPQHF.